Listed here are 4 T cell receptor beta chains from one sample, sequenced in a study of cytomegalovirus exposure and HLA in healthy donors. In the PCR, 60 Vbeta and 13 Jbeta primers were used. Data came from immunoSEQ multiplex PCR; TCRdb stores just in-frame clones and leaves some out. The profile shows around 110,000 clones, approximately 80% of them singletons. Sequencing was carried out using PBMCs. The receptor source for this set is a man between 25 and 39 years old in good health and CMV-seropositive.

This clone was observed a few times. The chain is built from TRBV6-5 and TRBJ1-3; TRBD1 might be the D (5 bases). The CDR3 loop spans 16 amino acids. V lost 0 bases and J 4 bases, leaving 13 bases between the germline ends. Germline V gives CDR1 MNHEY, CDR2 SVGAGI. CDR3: CASSYSSGTKGNTIYF. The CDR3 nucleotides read TGTGCCAGCAGTTACTCGAGCGGGACGAAAGGAAACACCATATATTTT.

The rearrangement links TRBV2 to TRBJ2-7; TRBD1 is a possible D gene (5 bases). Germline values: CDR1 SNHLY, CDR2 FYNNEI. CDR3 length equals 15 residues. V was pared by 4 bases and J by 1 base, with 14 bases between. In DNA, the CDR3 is TGTGCCAGCAGTGGGGGCCCTAGGGGATCCTACGAGCAGTACTTC. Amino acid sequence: CASSGGPRGSYEQYF.

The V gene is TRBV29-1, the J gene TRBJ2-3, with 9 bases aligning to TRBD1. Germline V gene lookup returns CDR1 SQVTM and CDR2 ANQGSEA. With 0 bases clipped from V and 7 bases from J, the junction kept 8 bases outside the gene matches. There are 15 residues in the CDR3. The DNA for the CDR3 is TGCAGCGTTGAAGATCGAGAGACAGGGGGAAATACGCAGTATTTT. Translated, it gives CSVEDRETGGNTQYF.

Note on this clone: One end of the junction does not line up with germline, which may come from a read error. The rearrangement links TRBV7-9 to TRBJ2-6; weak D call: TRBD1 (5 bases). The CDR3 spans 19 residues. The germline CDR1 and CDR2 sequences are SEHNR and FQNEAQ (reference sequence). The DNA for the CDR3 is TGTGCCAGCAGCGATTTTCTGGTCGCCCGGAGCTCTGGGGCCAACGGCCTGACTTTC. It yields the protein CASSDFLVARSSGANGLTF.